The 3 T cell receptor beta chains reported below all come from one sample, sequenced in a study of blood T cell repertoires in COVID-19. The protocol was immunoSEQ multiplex PCR, while the TCRdb copy is restricted to in-frame clones and leaves out a portion. The top ten hold roughly 0.43% of the sample, which has nearly 90,000 clones, 88% seen once. Sequencing was carried out using peripheral blood. These receptors were taken from a man between 60 and 75 years old with acute or convalescent COVID-19.

This CDR3 reads CASSVSTDFNSPLHF. The CDR3, as DNA: TGTGCCAGCAGCGTATCGACAGATTTTAATTCACCCCTCCACTTT. The chain employs TRBV5-4 and TRBJ1-6; weak D call: TRBD1 (5 bases). Per germline, CDR1 SGHNT and CDR2 YYREEE (reference sequence). Trimming took 4 bases from V and 6 from J, leaving 14 bases between them. There are 15 residues in the CDR3.

The chain employs TRBV19 and TRBJ1-2; 7 bases align to TRBD1. The ends lost 2 bases at V and 5 bases at J; junction bases unmatched: 11. This CDR3 spans 16 amino acids. Germline CDR1 reads LNHDA; CDR2 reads SQIVND (reference sequence). The CDR3 sequence: CASSIIRLDRNYGYTF. CDR3 DNA sequence: TGTGCCAGTAGTATAATTCGGCTGGACAGGAATTATGGCTACACCTTC.

This clone was seen a single time. The V call is TRBV6-1, the J call TRBJ1-1; a weak D match, TRBD1 (5 bases). This CDR3 has 15 residues. Trimming took 0 bases from V and 0 from J, leaving 8 bases between them. Germline CDR1 is MNHNS and CDR2 is SASEGT. CDR3 sequence: CASSEAGDMNTEAFF. Written as DNA, the CDR3 is TGTGCCAGCAGTGAAGCAGGGGATATGAACACTGAAGCTTTCTTT.